The sequence of this T cell receptor beta chain was determined in a study of Ad26.COV2.S vaccination and SARS-CoV-2 variants. Treatment here: around 19 received Ad26.COV2.S at low or high dose, single or two shots; 5 received placebo; per-sample allocation not given. All samples were drawn on day 63, counting from the first vaccine or placebo injection. This Boston cohort included adults aged 18-55 years. Data came from immunoSEQ multiplex PCR; TCRdb stores just in-frame clones and leaves some out. The sample gives approximately 480,000 clones, about 83% of which show up once; over 10% is in the top ten. Here the sequenced sample was peripheral blood, taken in a trial of Ad26.COV2.S vaccine versus placebo. The TCR was taken from a person aged 18 to 59 who received the Ad26.COV2.S COVID-19 vaccine or a placebo.

The CDR3 coding sequence is TGTGCCAGCAGGATCCGGGCGAACACTGAAGCTTTCTTT. This gives the protein CASRIRANTEAFF. The chain uses TRBV6-5 and TRBJ1-1; no clear D. CDR3 length: 13 residues. CDR1 and CDR2 from the germline V gene are MNHEY and SVGAGI. Trimming cost V 6 bases and J 1 base, with 9 bases left between them.